The 25 T cell receptor beta chains given below trace back to one sample, sequenced in a study of post-analysis software for immune sequencing data. Notes on the study in general: When patients were compared with controls, 5 or 6 TRBV segments were more frequent, TRBV5-6, TRBV5-1 and TRBV20-1 among them.

Their specific antigens are unknown. cDNA libraries of TCR beta carried unique molecular identifiers. TCRdb independently ran MiXCR on the PCR reads; one entry per CDR3 protein. The table lists 650,000 to 850,000 distinct CDR3 sequences, around 53% of them singletons. The sequenced material came from blood. These receptors were taken from a girl under 18 with multiple sclerosis.

This clonotype was seen a handful of times. The V and J genes are TRBV20-1 and TRBJ2-1, with 8 bases fitting TRBD1. Germline values: CDR1 DFQATT, CDR2 SNEGSKA (reference sequence). CDR3 length: 14 residues. J was trimmed by 6 bases and V by 0 bases; bases with no gene match: 4. The CDR3 loop reads CSARETGDVNEQFF. The CDR3 DNA follows: TGCAGTGCTAGAGAGACAGGGGACGTCAATGAGCAGTTCTTC.

V usage is TRBV20-1 and J usage is TRBJ1-1, with 8 bases matching TRBD1. Per the germline V gene, CDR1 is DFQATT and CDR2 is SNEGSKA (reference sequence). Trimming at V came to 5 bases and at J to 10 bases, leaving 21 bases not matched to a gene. The length of the CDR3 is 16 residues. CDR3 DNA sequence: TGCAGTGCTCCCAGGACAGGGAATGATTGGGGAAAGGCAGCTTTCTTT. Residues: CSAPRTGNDWGKAAFF.

This rearrangement joins TRBV7-9 to TRBJ2-7, with TRBD2 as a possible D gene (5 bases). CDR1 is SEHNR and CDR2 is FQNEAQ in the germline V gene (reference sequence). The CDR3 is 14 residues long. Trimming took off 1 base at V and 5 bases at J, with 12 bases between the two ends. This CDR3 reads CASSLEGGNNEQYF. The CDR3 nucleotides are TGTGCCAGCAGCTTAGAAGGAGGTAATAACGAGCAGTACTTC.

The CDR3 region is CASSSTGERWNEQFF. In nucleotides, the CDR3 is TGTGCCAGCAGCTCGACAGGGGAGAGGTGGAATGAGCAGTTCTTC. The rearrangement links TRBV7-2 to TRBJ2-1; TRBD1 matches at 8 bases. Trimming cost V 4 bases and J 7 bases; bases outside gene matches: 9. The length of the CDR3 is 15 residues. CDR1 is SGHTA, CDR2 FQGNSA, per germline.

The V call is TRBV5-1, the J call TRBJ2-3; a possible D gene is TRBD2 (6 bases). CDR1 and CDR2 from the germline V gene are SGHRS and YFSETQ. The CDR3 is 14 amino acids. Between the trimmed V and J ends, which lost 8 bases and 1 base, there was a span of 14 bases. The CDR3 reads CASTLAPGTDTQYF. CDR3 DNA: TGCGCCAGTACACTAGCCCCTGGCACAGATACGCAGTATTTT.

This chain uses TRBV12-5 with TRBJ2-5, with TRBD2 matching 9 bases. Germline-derived CDR1 and CDR2 are LGHNT and FRNRAP. V shed 8 bases, J shed 7 bases, and the junction held 11 bases outside the gene matches. The CDR3 runs 14 residues. The CDR3 region has the DNA TGTGCTAGTAGTCTCCCGGGACTAGCCGCGACCCAGTACTTC. The encoded protein is CASSLPGLAATQYF.

V usage is TRBV7-6 and J usage is TRBJ2-5; TRBD1 or TRBD2 may be the D gene (5 bases each). Germline V gene data show CDR1 as SGHVS and CDR2 as FNYEAQ. Trimming took off 5 bases at V and 5 bases at J, with 12 bases between the two ends. The CDR3 sequence is 13 residues long. The CDR3 DNA sequence: TGTGCCAGCAGCGCCTGGGGGACGGAGACCCAGTACTTC. As protein: CASSAWGTETQYF.

The chain joins TRBV29-1 to TRBJ2-1; 9 nucleotides match TRBD2. There are 14 residues in the CDR3. Germline V gives CDR1 SQVTM, CDR2 ANQGSEA. V shed 6 bases and J 2 bases; nucleotides not matched to a gene: 5. Written as DNA, the CDR3 is TGCAGCGTCCGGCTAGCGGGAACCTACAATGAGCAGTTCTTC. Encoded protein: CSVRLAGTYNEQFF.

The rearrangement links TRBV5-1 to TRBJ2-4; D is uncertain. The DNA end lines up better with TRBJ2-5; the J call may be wrong. Germline loops: CDR1 SGHRS, CDR2 YFSETQ. The CDR3 has 14 amino acids. CDR3 nucleotide sequence: TGCGCCAGCAGCTTCCAATCCCCAGCAGAGACCCAGTACTTC. Translated: CASSFQSPAETQYF.

This clonotype was counted between two and nine times. V usage is TRBV4-1 and J usage is TRBJ2-5; either TRBD1 or TRBD2 may supply D (5 bases each). Germline CDR1 reads MGHRA; CDR2 reads YSYEKL. The CDR3 totals 16 residues. V lost 2 bases, J lost 4 bases, and 17 bases lay in between. CDR3 region: CASSQPFGTLRETQYF. CDR3 nucleotides: TGCGCCAGCAGCCAACCCTTCGGGACCCTGCGAGAGACCCAGTACTTC.

This clonotype was counted between two and nine times. The CDR3 loop is CASSFLGQTYGYTF. The CDR3 DNA follows: TGTGCCAGCAGTTTTTTGGGACAGACCTATGGCTACACCTTC. The chain combines TRBV12-3 or TRBV12-4 with TRBJ1-2, with 7 bases matching TRBD1. The length of the CDR3 is 14 residues. After removal of 3 bases from V and 4 bases from J, the junction contained 5 bases not matched to a gene.

The count of this clonotype is one. This chain links TRBV12-3 or TRBV12-4 with TRBJ2-1; the D gene is possibly TRBD1 (6 bases). V lost 6 bases and J 5 bases, leaving 14 bases between the germline ends. The CDR3 is 14 amino acids. The CDR3 protein is CASSRRSGDNEQFF. CDR3 nucleotide sequence: TGTGCCAGCAGCCGGAGGTCAGGGGACAATGAGCAGTTCTTC.

This clonotype was counted only a few times. The chain combines TRBV9 with TRBJ2-5; tentatively, D is TRBD1 (6 bases). The CDR3 contains 15 residues. The V gene's germline CDR1 is SGDLS and CDR2 YYNGEE. The V end was cut by 6 bases, the J end by 4 bases, with 19 bases between. The CDR3 DNA reads TGTGCCAGCACCGTGGGATTAAGAGGGGGAGAGACCCAGTACTTC. As protein: CASTVGLRGGETQYF.

In this sample, this clonotype turned up once. V usage is TRBV20-1 and J usage is TRBJ1-2, with a tentative D call TRBD1 (5 bases). This CDR3 contains 14 residues. CDR1 is DFQATT, CDR2 SNEGSKA, per germline (reference sequence). Trimming removed 1 base at V and 5 bases at J, with 14 bases between. This CDR3 is CSARVEGGEYGYTF. The CDR3, as DNA: TGCAGTGCTAGAGTGGAGGGAGGGGAATATGGCTACACCTTC.

This clonotype came up a few times. This rearrangement joins TRBV29-1 to TRBJ2-5, with a tentative D call TRBD2 (6 bases). Germline CDR1 SQVTM, CDR2 ANQGSEA. Trimming removed 5 bases at V and 1 base at J, with 11 bases between. The CDR3 contains 13 residues. CDR3 bases: TGCAGCGTTACCCGGGACTTCCAAGAGACCCAGTACTTC. This sequence encodes CSVTRDFQETQYF.

This chain connects TRBV3-1 to TRBJ1-2, with unresolved D. Looked up from germline, CDR1 is LGHDT and CDR2 is YNNKEL (reference sequence). The CDR3 is 13 residues long. V was cut by 4 bases and J by 9 bases, with 15 bases left in between. The CDR3 loop reads CASSPDGRPSYTF. The CDR3 DNA sequence: TGTGCCAGCAGCCCGGACGGACGTCCTAGCTACACCTTC.

The chain has TRBV6-5 and TRBJ1-1; D ambiguous. Trimming removed 2 bases at V and 0 bases at J, with 7 bases between. Germline V gene data show CDR1 as MNHEY and CDR2 as SVGAGI. CDR3 size: 14 residues. The CDR3 spells CASSYRSVNTEAFF. As DNA, the CDR3 is TGTGCCAGCAGTTACCGGTCCGTGAACACTGAAGCTTTCTTT.

The CDR3 is CSARAEGPEQFF. The CDR3, as DNA: TGCAGTGCTAGGGCTGAGGGGCCTGAGCAGTTCTTC. The chain is built from TRBV20-1 and TRBJ2-1, with D perhaps assigned TRBD1 or TRBD2 (5 bases each). Trimming pared 3 bases from V and 9 bases from J, leaving 12 bases between. The CDR3 consists of 12 residues. Germline CDR1 and CDR2: DFQATT and SNEGSKA (reference sequence).

The V gene is TRBV24-1, the J gene TRBJ2-1; 11 nucleotides align to TRBD2. The CDR3 loop spans 17 amino acids. Per germline, CDR1 KGHDR and CDR2 SFDVKD. Losses at the gene ends were 4 bases for V and 5 bases for J; bases not matched to a gene: 9. CDR3 coding DNA: TGTGCCACCAGTGACCGGGGGACTAGCGGTATCAACAATGAGCAGTTCTTC. It codes for CATSDRGTSGINNEQFF.

V and J are TRBV9 and TRBJ2-1; D remains unclear. The length of the CDR3 is 14 residues. The V gene lost 2 bases and the J gene lost 4 bases, with 10 bases spanning the gap. Germline loops: CDR1 SGDLS, CDR2 YYNGEE. Here the CDR3 reads CASSVAAVYNEQFF. The CDR3 bases are TGTGCCAGCAGCGTGGCAGCAGTTTACAATGAGCAGTTCTTC.

The rearrangement uses TRBV15 and TRBJ1-1, with D possibly being TRBD1 (6 bases). Germline V lookup: CDR1 LNHNV, CDR2 YYDKDF (reference sequence). Trimming cost V 4 bases and J 4 bases, with 13 bases left between them. The CDR3 spans 14 residues. CDR3 protein: CATSKEEGGTEAFF. DNA of the CDR3: TGTGCCACCAGCAAAGAAGAAGGGGGCACTGAAGCTTTCTTT.

The gene calls are TRBV6-2 or TRBV6-3 and TRBJ2-7; a weak D match, TRBD2 (5 bases). Germline CDR1 MNHEY, CDR2 SVGEGT. V was pared by 1 base and J by 2 bases, with 6 bases between. The CDR3 is made up of 13 amino acids. CDR3 in DNA: TGTGCCAGCAGTTACTTGCGGGCCTACGAGCAGTACTTC. Amino acid sequence: CASSYLRAYEQYF.

This clonotype was detected only a few times. This rearrangement joins TRBV9 to TRBJ2-3; D is ambiguous. The CDR3 has 13 amino acids. V lost 4 bases to trimming and J lost 2 bases, with 8 bases between them. Germline CDR1 and CDR2: SGDLS and YYNGEE. CDR3 in DNA: TGTGCCAGCAGCTATGCCGTCACAGATACGCAGTATTTT. It specifies CASSYAVTDTQYF.

The J gene is TRBJ2-7, the V gene TRBV30; 7 positions agree with TRBD1. Germline loops: CDR1 GTSNPN, CDR2 SVGIG (reference sequence). The trim removed 0 bases at V and 3 bases at J, leaving 5 bases unmatched. The CDR3 spans 14 residues. DNA of the CDR3: TGTGCCTGGAGTGTAACAGGGGTCTACTACGAGCAGTACTTC. Encoded protein: CAWSVTGVYYEQYF.

This clonotype was counted between two and nine times. The chain combines TRBV29-1 with TRBJ2-7, with D perhaps TRBD2 (6 bases). The J call may be in error: the DNA end matches TRBJ2-5 better. The length of the CDR3 is 12 residues. The germline V gene has CDR1 SQVTM and CDR2 ANQGSEA. CDR3 amino acids: CSVPGISGTQYF. CDR3 coding DNA: TGCAGCGTACCGGGAATTAGCGGGACCCAGTACTTC.